The 20 T cell receptor beta chains reported below all come from one sample, sequenced in a study of T cell changes during pregnancy in multiple sclerosis. Data came from immunoSEQ multiplex PCR; TCRdb stores just in-frame clones and leaves some out. This sample has roughly 110,000 clones, with 92% found just once. Sequenced material: peripheral blood, taken after pregnancy. The receptor set was obtained from a female donor with multiple sclerosis, enrolled in a pregnancy study.

The chain is built from TRBV29-1 and TRBJ1-2, with D unclear. In germline, CDR1 is SQVTM, CDR2 ANQGSEA. V lost 1 base and J lost 0, with 9 bases in between. The CDR3 length is 14 residues. The CDR3 spells CSVEGEGTNYGYTF. CDR3 DNA sequence: TGCAGCGTTGAAGGGGAGGGTACTAACTATGGCTACACCTTC.

This rearrangement joins TRBV5-4 to TRBJ1-1, with D perhaps TRBD1 (6 bases). This CDR3 is 15 amino acids long. The V gene's germline CDR1 is SGHNT and CDR2 YYREEE (reference sequence). The V end was cut by 1 base, the J end by 4 bases, with 14 bases between. Written as DNA, the CDR3 is TGTGCCAGCAGCTTGATGGGGGGGCCCATCACTGAAGCTTTCTTT. This encodes CASSLMGGPITEAFF.

The chain combines TRBV5-1 with TRBJ1-4; TRBD1 matches at 7 bases. This CDR3 contains 15 residues. Trimming cost V 0 bases and J 8 bases; bases outside gene matches: 7. Germline CDR1 and CDR2: SGHRS and YFSETQ. The DNA of the CDR3 is TGCGCCAGCAGCTTGGTTGACCCGGACAGGGAAAAACTGTTTTTT. Amino acid sequence: CASSLVDPDREKLFF.

The chain links TRBV5-6 to TRBJ2-1; a possible D gene is TRBD1 (6 bases). V dropped 1 base and J dropped 15 bases, with 11 bases sitting between them. Germline CDR1 is SGHDT and CDR2 is YYEEEE. The CDR3 sequence is 11 residues long. The CDR3, as DNA: TGTGCCAGCAGCTTGACAGGGTCGACGTTCTTC. The encoded protein is CASSLTGSTFF.

This clone appeared a single time. The chain carries TRBV5-1 and TRBJ2-2; the D is unclear. The CDR3 runs to 16 residues. Germline V CDR1 and CDR2: SGHRS, YFSETQ. The V gene lost 0 bases and the J gene lost 4 bases, with 13 bases spanning the gap. The CDR3 nucleotides are TGCGCCAGCAGCTTGGCTTTTATGGCAGGCACCGGGGAGCTGTTTTTT. Its translation: CASSLAFMAGTGELFF.

This clone appeared a few times. The rearrangement joins TRBV6-5 to TRBJ2-7, with D perhaps TRBD2 (6 bases). The CDR3 covers 13 residues. Between the trimmed V and J ends, which lost 7 bases and 3 bases, there was a span of 13 bases. Germline CDR1 reads MNHEY; CDR2 reads SVGAGI. CDR3 residues: CASTNSEGYEQYF. CDR3 in DNA: TGTGCCAGCACCAACTCGGAGGGCTACGAGCAGTACTTC.

CDR3 in amino acids: CASSPSEGEQFF. In DNA, the CDR3 is TGTGCCAGCTCACCTAGCGAGGGTGAGCAGTTCTTC. The chain is built from TRBV18 and TRBJ2-1, with D possibly TRBD2 on 5 matching bases. Germline values: CDR1 KGHSH, CDR2 LQKENI. Deletions cut 3 bases from V and 9 bases from J, with 9 bases between. The CDR3 consists of 12 residues. The full variable domain, its missing parts supplied by reference TRBV18 and TRBJ2-1, is NAGVMQNPRHLVRRRGQEARLRCSPMKGHSHVYWYRQLPEEGLKFMVYLQKENIIDESGMPKERFSAEFPKEGPSILRIQQVVRGDSAAYFCASSPSEGEQFFGPGTRLTVL.

This rearrangement joins TRBV27 to TRBJ2-3, with 8 bases matching TRBD1. This CDR3 has 18 residues. CDR1 MNHEY and CDR2 SMNVEV come from the germline V gene (reference sequence). V lost 5 bases to trimming and J lost 6 bases; unmatched junction nucleotides: 19. DNA of the CDR3: TGTGCCAGCAGTACGGACGACAGGGGATATTGGCAGTCGGATACGCAGTATTTT. Translated, it gives CASSTDDRGYWQSDTQYF.

This clone was seen only once. The chain joins TRBV6-5 to TRBJ2-7; TRBD1 aligns across 7 bases. Germline V gene sequence: CDR1 MNHEY, CDR2 SVGAGI. With V trimmed by 4 bases and J by 1 base, 7 bases remained unmatched. This CDR3 has 15 amino acids. CDR3 loop: CASSSQGLQSYEQYF. The DNA of the CDR3 is TGTGCCAGCAGTTCACAGGGGCTCCAATCCTACGAGCAGTACTTC.

J is TRBJ2-2 and V is TRBV19, with TRBD1 as a possible D gene (6 bases). CDR3 length: 16 amino acids. Germline lookup yields CDR1 LNHDA and CDR2 SQIVND (reference sequence). Trimming pared 9 bases from V and 0 bases from J, leaving 17 bases between. The CDR3 region has the DNA TGTGCCAGCCGACGAACCGGGACACCGAACACCGGGGAGCTGTTTTTT. Encoded protein: CASRRTGTPNTGELFF.

This clone has only one observation. The genes are TRBV30 and TRBJ2-7; no clear D. This CDR3 region has 14 residues. Germline CDR1 GTSNPN, CDR2 SVGIG (reference sequence). Trimming shortened V by 0 bases and J by 2 bases, and 11 bases separated the two germline ends. The DNA for the CDR3 is TGTGCCTGGAGTGTAAACCCAGGCACCTACGAGCAGTACTTC. Protein: CAWSVNPGTYEQYF.

The chain uses TRBV7-9 and TRBJ1-2; 7 nucleotides align to TRBD1. The V and J ends lost 1 base and 8 bases, in that order; junction bases with no gene match: 4. The CDR3 has 13 amino acids. The germline V gene encodes CDR1 SEHNR and CDR2 FQNEAQ (reference sequence). The DNA of the CDR3 is TGTGCCAGCAGCTTAGGGACAGGCTCGGGCTACACCTTC. Its translation is CASSLGTGSGYTF.

The rearrangement uses TRBV7-6 and TRBJ2-3, with 11 bases matching TRBD2. Looked up from germline, CDR1 is SGHVS and CDR2 is FNYEAQ. Losses at the gene ends were 5 bases for V and 0 bases for J; bases not matched to a gene: 16. The CDR3 spans 20 residues. The CDR3 DNA reads TGTGCCAGCAGCCAAAGCCCCCGGCCGGGACTAGCGGCTAGCACAGATACGCAGTATTTT. Protein product: CASSQSPRPGLAASTDTQYF.

This chain links TRBV5-1 with TRBJ1-2, with 8 positions matching TRBD1. The germline V gene has CDR1 SGHRS and CDR2 YFSETQ. The V and J ends lost 4 bases and 8 bases, in that order; junction bases with no gene match: 10. The CDR3 is made up of 14 amino acids. For the CDR3, the DNA is TGCGCCAGCAGCCCCGGGACAGGCAGTTTGGGCTACACCTTC. As protein: CASSPGTGSLGYTF.

The gene calls are TRBV29-1 and TRBJ2-7, with 10 nucleotides matching TRBD1. CDR1 and CDR2 from the germline V gene are SQVTM and ANQGSEA. The CDR3 is 14 residues long. The J segment lost 3 bases and the V segment lost 6 bases, leaving 8 bases of the junction unmatched. The CDR3: CSVEDRGRLYEQYF. The CDR3 DNA sequence: TGCAGCGTCGAGGACAGGGGGAGACTCTACGAGCAGTACTTC.

The chain joins TRBV29-1 to TRBJ1-2; 10 bases fit TRBD1. Germline V lookup: CDR1 SQVTM, CDR2 ANQGSEA. The CDR3 totals 12 residues. Germline trimming cut 6 bases from V and 2 bases from J; bases unmatched to any gene: 0. CDR3 in amino acids: CSVGQGNYGYTF. DNA for the CDR3: TGCAGCGTGGGACAGGGGAACTATGGCTACACCTTC. Full variable domain (remainder filled in from reference TRBV29-1 and TRBJ1-2): SAVISQKPSRDICQRGTSLTIQCQVDSQVTMMFWYRQQPGQSLTLIATANQGSEATYESGFVIDKFPISRPNLTFSTLTVSNMSPEDSSIYLCSVGQGNYGYTFGSGTRLTVV.

V gene TRBV7-2 combines with J gene TRBJ1-2; D is ambiguous. Germline CDR1 reads SGHTA; CDR2 reads FQGNSA. V was cut by 5 bases and J by 5 bases, with 15 bases left in between. This CDR3 region has 14 residues. CDR3: CASSHPGEVYGYTF. CDR3 nucleotide sequence: TGTGCCAGCAGCCACCCGGGAGAGGTATATGGCTACACCTTC.

The chain is built from TRBV19 and TRBJ2-1; 9 nucleotides match TRBD2. Germline CDR1 and CDR2: LNHDA and SQIVND (reference sequence). With V trimmed by 5 bases and J by 0 bases, 5 bases remained unmatched. The CDR3 is 16 amino acids. CDR3 coding DNA: TGTGCCAGTAGTTCCCTAGCGGGAAGCTCCTACAATGAGCAGTTCTTC. Residues: CASSSLAGSSYNEQFF.

The chain has TRBV6-6 and TRBJ2-3; 9 nucleotides agree with TRBD1. The germline gives CDR1 MNHNY, CDR2 SVGAGI (reference sequence). With 5 bases clipped from V and 4 bases from J, the junction kept 7 bases outside the gene matches. CDR3 length: 15 residues. The CDR3 DNA is TGTGCCAGCAGTACAAACAGGGGGCGATCAGATACGCAGTATTTT. Protein: CASSTNRGRSDTQYF.

The rearrangement links TRBV5-4 to TRBJ1-6; D not resolved. The CDR3 extends over 16 amino acids. Trimming removed 2 bases at V and 3 bases at J, with 12 bases between. From germline, CDR1 is SGHNT and CDR2 YYREEE (reference sequence). This CDR3 reads CASSFYRGNYNSPLHF. The CDR3 nucleotides are TGTGCCAGCAGCTTTTATAGAGGGAACTATAATTCACCCCTCCACTTT.